This T cell receptor (beta chain) was captured by sequencing in a study of blood T cell repertoires in COVID-19 (dated by TCRdb to the early 2020s). Some background on the complete study: The collaborator samples originated in the United States, Italy and Spain and spanned the acute and convalescent phases of COVID-19. The prospective study material was composed of cDNA or gDNA derived from T cells, B-cell-depleted T cells, or PBMCs. Deeply sampled blood TCRbeta repertoires from subjects exposed to, actively infected with, or recovered from COVID-19 were included in the dataset. The repertoires were released in a freely available public database intended as a resource for research on the immune response to SARS-CoV-2. The samples were drawn from two sources: the first 160 participants of the ongoing ImmuneRACE study, and 1,254 subjects contributed by 6 global collaborators. The sample metadata nearly always contained a de-identified subject ID, COVID-19 status, age in years and sex. Where available, HLA class I and class II types were taken from metadata supplied by the sample provider and were not determined by assay-based typing. The paper's findings and limits, for the study overall: The quantity of clinical and demographic metadata differed by source and by participant and was supplied without curation.

Measured from the cysteine to the phenylalanine, the CDR3 is 17 residues long. Of all the DNA, just the CDR3 is kept, 51 bases in frame from base 1. The V end loses 7 bases and the J end loses 4 bases, and a stretch of 25 bases separates them. The germline V gene gives CDR1 as SGHTA and CDR2 as FQGTGA. Each collaborating institution followed its own protocols to collect whole blood in K2EDTA tubes. Collaborator samples were shipped for TCRbeta analysis as frozen whole blood, isolated PBMCs, or DNA extracted from either sample type. TCRbeta CDR3 regions were amplified from genomic DNA using the immunoSEQ Assay, a bias-controlled multiplex PCR. Regarding the original processing steps: The number of nucleated cells in each sample was estimated from the amplification of reference gene primers within the assay. Sequence reads were collapsed and filtered to measure the absolute abundance of every unique TCRbeta CDR3 rearrangement. Productive Simpson clonality was computed per sample as the square root of Simpson's diversity index over productive rearrangements. TCRdb mirrors the immuneACCESS table, restricted to in-frame sequences. Some clones are absent from its copies; in checked studies, under half trace to an unresolved V gene, and the reason for the others is unknown. That table gives V, J and clone size, and the DNA gave D and trimming. This sample holds tens of thousands of clones; over 90% were observed only once. The ten largest clones capture about 5% of the sample.

As concerns this clone: No antigen is known for it. Qualities for individual bases were not recorded, and no much larger clone is one base off.

Sequencing was carried out using peripheral blood. The chain employs TRBV7-3 and TRBJ1-1, with a tentative D gene TRBD1 over 5 matching bases. This clonotype originated in a human donor in a cohort sampled during active COVID-19. The CDR3 here reads CASTLLSGTTRPTEAFF. The DNA sequence is given as TGTGCCAGCACGCTCCTATCGGGGACTACCCGACCCACTGAAGCTTTCTTT.